The present entry profiles one TCR beta chain with its context. Other DNA sequences in the same sample also yield this CDR3. This record comes from a study of beta chain features in type 1 diabetes. The entirety of the isolated RNA underwent reverse transcription, so expressed TCRB transcripts were sequenced. Deep immunoSEQ sequencing covered naive, central memory and regulatory T cell samples. Profiled with immunoSEQ multiplex PCR; TCRdb holds only in-frame clones, not every one. Of hundreds of thousands of clones in the sample, roughly a sixth were seen once. Germline-derived CDR1 and CDR2 are MDHEN and SYDVKM. The CDR3 extends over 10 amino acids. Trimming took 6 bases from V and 3 from J, leaving 2 bases between them.

This chain uses TRBV28 with TRBJ1-1, with no clear D. This clonotype originated in a man aged 18 to 29 in good health. Sequences were obtained from naive CD4+ T cells from blood. In nucleotides, the CDR3 is TGTGCCAGCAGCTACACTGAAGCTTTCTTT. This translates into CASSYTEAFF.